This is a list of T cell receptor beta chains from one sample in a study of cytomegalovirus exposure and HLA in healthy donors. Profiling relied on immunoSEQ multiplex PCR, and the TCRdb table lists in-frame clones only, not all of them. The table records about 140,000 clones, approximately 84% of them present only once. Sequencing was done on a sample of PBMCs. Receptors were obtained from a man aged 25-45 years in good health and CMV-seropositive. CDR3s include the opening cysteine and the closing phenylalanine or tryptophan. Each record gives: J gene, D gene, clone size, V gene, CDR3 DNA, CDR3 protein. D genes are given only for firm matches. Clone size is not always given. Where it is, it says once, few, many or a class for expanded clones.

>TRBJ1-2|NA|few|TRBV9
TGTGCCAGCAGGATGGACACTACCTACACCTTC
CASRMDTTYTF
>TRBJ2-1|TRBD2|NA|TRBV4-2
TGTGCCAGCAGCCGACTAGCGGGGGATGGCAATGAGCAGTTCTTC
CASSRLAGDGNEQFF
>TRBJ1-4|NA|NA|TRBV6-1
TGTGCCAGCAGTGAACGTGATATGGGACTCCTTCGAAAACTGTTTTTT
CASSERDMGLLRKLFF
>TRBJ1-2|TRBD1|NA|TRBV5-1
TGCGCCAGCAGCATGGGACAGGGGGCGAACGGCTACACCTTC
CASSMGQGANGYTF
>TRBJ2-1|NA|NA|TRBV7-2
TGTGCCAGCAGCTTATCTATTGGCTCCTACAATGAGCAGTTCTTC
CASSLSIGSYNEQFF
>TRBJ1-2|TRBD1|NA|TRBV6-6
TGTGCCAGCAAACTAGGGACAGCCGGAAACTATGGCTACACCTTC
CASKLGTAGNYGYTF
>TRBJ2-1|NA|NA|TRBV19
TGTGCCAGTAGTATTCTGGGCAGTGGCGGGGCGACGGGATCCTACAATGAGCAGTTCTTC
CASSILGSGGATGSYNEQFF
>TRBJ1-2|NA|NA|TRBV18
TGTGCCAGCTCACCGGACAGCGATAACTATGGCTACACCTTC
CASSPDSDNYGYTF
>TRBJ1-2|TRBD1|NA|TRBV5-6
TGTGCCAGCAGATGGCGGGGACAGGGATTTAATGGCTACACCTTC
CASRWRGQGFNGYTF
>TRBJ1-1|TRBD1|NA|TRBV5-4
TGTGCCAGCAGCTGGGGGACAGGGGGGGGAATGAACACTGAAGCTTTCTTT
CASSWGTGGGMNTEAFF
>TRBJ2-2|TRBD1|NA|TRBV5-8
TGTGCCAGCAGAAATTTAGGGACAGGGGACACCGGGGAGCTGTTTTTT
CASRNLGTGDTGELFF
>TRBJ1-6|TRBD1|NA|TRBV5-6
TGTGCCAGCAGCGGGTCCCACAGGGGTACCTATAATTCACCCCTCCACTTT
CASSGSHRGTYNSPLHF
>TRBJ1-1|NA|NA|TRBV9
TGTGCCAGCAGCGTAGCTGACACTGAAGCTTTCTTT
CASSVADTEAFF
>TRBJ1-3|NA|NA|TRBV5-5
TGTGCCAGCAGCTTGACAGGGCTAGCGGACACCATATATTTT
CASSLTGLADTIYF
>TRBJ2-3|NA|NA|TRBV7-8
TGTGCCAGCAGCCCCCAGGGGACTACGCAGTATTTT
CASSPQGTTQYF
>TRBJ2-4|TRBD1|NA|TRBV7-9
TGTGCCAGCAGCTTAGGACAGGGTTTCGGAAACATTCAGTACTTC
CASSLGQGFGNIQYF
>TRBJ2-3|TRBD2|once|TRBV30
TGTGCCCTGACTAGCGGGATTGCAGATACGCAGTATTTT
CALTSGIADTQYF
>TRBJ2-1|TRBD1|NA|TRBV18
TGTGCCAGCTCCCTCCAGGGGGAGAATGAGCAGTTCTTC
CASSLQGENEQFF
>TRBJ2-5|TRBD1|NA|TRBV9
TGTGCCAGCAGCTCATGGACAGGGGCGTCCGAGACCCAGTACTTC
CASSSWTGASETQYF
>TRBJ1-1|NA|once|TRBV10-3
TGTGCCGCCAGGGGAATGAACACTGAAGCTTTCTTT
CAARGMNTEAFF